The rows below give T cell receptor beta chains drawn from one sample of a study of beta chain features in type 1 diabetes. The method was immunoSEQ multiplex PCR; TCRdb's version includes in-frame clones alone and lacks a portion of them. Of 45,000 to 65,000 clones listed, roughly 50% are singletons. Sequenced sample: Tregs from blood. The source of these receptors is a woman aged 40 to 55 with type 1 diabetes. Each CDR3 is given with its conserved first and last residue. A D gene is named only where the DNA matches it firmly. Rows may omit the clone size; those that give it use once, few, many or a size class.

CDR3aa: CASSKLIRRDEQLF; CDR3nt: TGTGCCAGCAGCAAATTGATAAGGCGGGATGAGCAGCTCTTC; j_gene: TRBJ2-1; v_gene: TRBV9; abundance: once; d_gene: -
CDR3aa: CASSHGGQGHTEAFF; CDR3nt: TGTGCCAGCAGCCATGGGGGACAGGGGCACACTGAAGCTTTCTTT; j_gene: TRBJ1-1; v_gene: TRBV5-4; abundance: -; d_gene: TRBD1
CDR3aa: CASSPRDRALGNTIYF; CDR3nt: TGTGCCAGCAGTCCGCGGGACAGGGCTCTGGGAAACACCATATATTTT; j_gene: TRBJ1-3; v_gene: TRBV28; abundance: few; d_gene: TRBD1
CDR3aa: CSVGTGNEQFF; CDR3nt: TGCAGCGTCGGGACAGGGAATGAGCAGTTCTTC; j_gene: TRBJ2-1; v_gene: TRBV29-1; abundance: few; d_gene: TRBD1
CDR3aa: CASRDRAVYEQYF; CDR3nt: TGTGCCAGCCGGGACAGAGCCGTCTACGAGCAGTACTTC; j_gene: TRBJ2-7; v_gene: TRBV2; abundance: -; d_gene: TRBD1
CDR3aa: CASSYEETEAFF; CDR3nt: TGTGCCAGCAGTTACGAGGAAACTGAAGCTTTCTTT; j_gene: TRBJ1-1; v_gene: TRBV6-5; abundance: few; d_gene: -
CDR3aa: CASSPRGLTYGYTF; CDR3nt: TGTGCCAGCAGCCCCCGAGGCTTGACCTATGGCTACACCTTC; j_gene: TRBJ1-2; v_gene: TRBV27; abundance: -; d_gene: -
CDR3aa: CASSQGAGGNTIYF; CDR3nt: TGTGCCAGCAGCCAGGGGGCAGGTGGAAACACCATATATTTT; j_gene: TRBJ1-3; v_gene: TRBV7-2; abundance: -; d_gene: TRBD1
CDR3aa: CAWTPPGQGAWTEAFF; CDR3nt: TGTGCCTGGACTCCTCCGGGACAGGGGGCTTGGACTGAAGCTTTCTTT; j_gene: TRBJ1-1; v_gene: TRBV30; abundance: few; d_gene: TRBD1
CDR3aa: CASRDRNTGELFF; CDR3nt: TGTGCCAGCCGGGACAGGAACACCGGGGAGCTGTTTTTT; j_gene: TRBJ2-2; v_gene: TRBV27; abundance: -; d_gene: TRBD1
CDR3aa: CASSLGTSGPYEQYF; CDR3nt: TGCGCCAGCAGCCTCGGGACTAGCGGGCCCTACGAGCAGTACTTC; j_gene: TRBJ2-7; v_gene: TRBV4-1; abundance: -; d_gene: TRBD2
CDR3aa: CASSWPGQAPNTGELFF; CDR3nt: TGTGCCAGCAGCTGGCCGGGACAGGCGCCGAACACCGGGGAGCTGTTTTTT; j_gene: TRBJ2-2; v_gene: TRBV7-2; abundance: -; d_gene: TRBD1
CDR3aa: CASSYQPGTGWSPLHF; CDR3nt: TGTGCCAGCAGTTACCAACCCGGGACAGGTTGGTCACCCCTCCACTTT; j_gene: TRBJ1-6; v_gene: TRBV6-5; abundance: few; d_gene: TRBD1
CDR3aa: CATSRSGGPNTEAFF; CDR3nt: TGTGCCACCAGCAGATCCGGGGGTCCGAACACTGAAGCTTTCTTT; j_gene: TRBJ1-1; v_gene: TRBV15; abundance: once; d_gene: -
CDR3aa: CASSFGQAHTGELFF; CDR3nt: TGTGCCAGCAGCTTTGGACAGGCGCACACCGGGGAGCTGTTTTTT; j_gene: TRBJ2-2; v_gene: TRBV5-4; abundance: -; d_gene: TRBD1
CDR3aa: CAWTYRDSYTGELFF; CDR3nt: TGTGCCTGGACCTATAGGGACAGCTACACCGGGGAGCTGTTTTTT; j_gene: TRBJ2-2; v_gene: TRBV30; abundance: -; d_gene: TRBD1
CDR3aa: CASSLTGDQPQHF; CDR3nt: TGCGCCAGCAGCTTGACAGGGGATCAGCCCCAGCATTTT; j_gene: TRBJ1-5; v_gene: TRBV5-1; abundance: -; d_gene: TRBD1